Sequencing of this T cell receptor beta chain was carried out in a study of blood T cell repertoires in COVID-19 (dated by TCRdb to 2020 to 2022). As for the study more broadly: Samples from collaborators originated in the United States, Italy and Spain and spanned both the acute and convalescent phases of COVID-19. The material from the prospective study consisted of cDNA or gDNA derived from T cells, B-cell-depleted T cells, or PBMCs. The dataset comprised deeply sampled blood TCRbeta repertoires from subjects exposed to, actively infected with, or recovered from COVID-19. The repertoires were released in a freely available public database intended as a resource for research on the immune response to SARS-CoV-2. The samples were drawn from the first 160 participants of the ongoing ImmuneRACE study and from 1,254 subjects provided by 6 global collaborators. Nearly every sample came with metadata listing a de-identified subject ID, COVID-19 status, age in years and sex. Where available, HLA class I and class II types were taken from metadata supplied by the sample provider and were not determined by assay-based typing. What the work shows at the level of the full study, not this receptor alone: The quantity of clinical and demographic metadata differed by source and by participant and was supplied without curation.

TCRbeta CDR3 regions were amplified from genomic DNA by means of the immunoSEQ Assay, a bias-controlled multiplex PCR. As for how the authors treated the data: Nucleated cell counts per sample were estimated from amplification of reference gene primers within the assay. To quantify the absolute abundance of each unique TCRbeta CDR3 rearrangement, sequence reads were collapsed and filtered. Productive Simpson clonality was computed per sample as the square root of Simpson's diversity index over productive rearrangements. The clones in this table, taken by TCRdb from immuneACCESS, are in-frame only. Not every clone is retained; where verified, under half of the shortfall comes from an unresolved V gene, and the cause of the rest is unknown. V and J calls and clone size follow that table, whereas D and trimming were derived from the DNA. Present in this sample are roughly 150,000 clones, roughly 91% of which were seen just once. The ten largest clones add up to around 4.8% of the sample.

Per the germline V gene, SGDLS is the CDR1 and YYNGEE is the CDR2. The CDR3 numbers 15 residues from cysteine through phenylalanine. Of all the DNA, just the CDR3 is kept, 45 bases in frame from base 1. The trim is 4 bases for V and 6 bases for J, with a gap of 16 bases between the germline ends. This clone showed up just a few times. Its antigen remains unidentified. No base quality information exists; no much larger clone differs at one position. One collaborating source in Seattle enrolled patients while the patients were actively infected and followed the patients over time throughout the course of disease. Whole blood was collected in K2EDTA tubes by collaborating institutions according to the institutions' own protocols. Collaborator samples were shipped for TCRbeta analysis as frozen whole blood, isolated PBMCs, or DNA extracted from either sample type.

The sequencing sample was made of peripheral blood. The receptor was derived from a young man with COVID-19, enrolled during active disease. The chain joins TRBV9 to TRBJ1-4; no D gene is confidently identified. The nucleotide sequence reads as follows: TGTGCCAGCAGCTCCCACAGTCGGCCGGATGAAAAACTGTTTTTT. This gives the protein CASSSHSRPDEKLFF.